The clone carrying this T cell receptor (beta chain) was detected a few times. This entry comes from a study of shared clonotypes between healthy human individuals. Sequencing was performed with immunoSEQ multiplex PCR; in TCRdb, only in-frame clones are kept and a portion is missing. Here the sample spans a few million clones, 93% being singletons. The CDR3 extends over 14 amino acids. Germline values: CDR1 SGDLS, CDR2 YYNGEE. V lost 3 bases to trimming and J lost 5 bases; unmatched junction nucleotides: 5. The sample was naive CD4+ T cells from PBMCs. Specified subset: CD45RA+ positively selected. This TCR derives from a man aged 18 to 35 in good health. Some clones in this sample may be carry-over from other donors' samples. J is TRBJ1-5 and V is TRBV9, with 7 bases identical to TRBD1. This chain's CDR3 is CASSGTGVHQPQHF. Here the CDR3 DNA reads TGTGCCAGCAGCGGTACAGGGGTGCATCAGCCCCAGCATTTT.